This T cell receptor (beta chain) was obtained from a study of cytomegalovirus exposure and HLA in healthy donors. V lost 1 base and J 5 bases, leaving 12 bases between the germline ends. Germline V CDR1 and CDR2: SGHNT, YENEEA. The CDR3 is 16 amino acids. Clones were read by immunoSEQ multiplex PCR, and TCRdb kept only the in-frame ones, dropping some. The sample comprises about 74,000 clones, 94% of which are singletons, and 1.5% to 2% rests with the top ten. This TCR derives from a woman aged 18-29 years in good health and CMV-seropositive. The sequencing sample was made of PBMCs. This chain connects TRBV11-3 to TRBJ1-6; D ambiguous. CDR3 coding DNA: TGTGCCAGCAGCTTAGCTCCAAGAGGGAATAATTCACCCCTCCACTTT. This codes for CASSLAPRGNNSPLHF.